Shown below are 25 T cell receptor beta chains from a single sample sequenced in a study of cytomegalovirus exposure and HLA in healthy donors. Vbeta (60) and Jbeta (13) primers were used in the PCR. Using immunoSEQ multiplex PCR, the repertoire was profiled, and TCRdb retains in-frame clones only, with some absent. The sample carries around 140,000 clones, roughly 77% recorded once. Sequenced sample: PBMCs. The source of these receptors is a man aged 35 to 55 in good health and CMV-seronegative.

Only a few counts were recorded for this clone. This chain joins TRBV30 and TRBJ1-1; D remains ambiguous. V lost 0 bases and J lost 2, with 7 bases in between. The CDR3 is 13 amino acids. CDR1 and CDR2 (germline): GTSNPN, SVGIG (reference sequence). CDR3 sequence (DNA): TGTGCCTGGAGTGTGGGCAGTAACACTGAAGCTTTCTTT. Protein: CAWSVGSNTEAFF. The full variable domain, rest sourced from reference TRBV30 and TRBJ1-1, is SQTIHQWPATLVQPVGSPLSLECTVEGTSNPNLYWYRQAAGRGLQLLFYSVGIGQISSEVPQNLSASRPQDRQFILSSKKLLLSDSGFYLCAWSVGSNTEAFFGQGTRLTVV.

This chain connects TRBV4-1 to TRBJ2-7; 7 nucleotides agree with TRBD1. The germline CDR1 and CDR2 sequences are MGHRA and YSYEKL. V was clipped by 1 base and J by 5 bases; unmatched bases: 2. The CDR3 consists of 13 residues. CDR3 coding DNA: TGCGCCAGCAGCCAAGCTACAGGGGACGAGCAGTACTTC. This translates into CASSQATGDEQYF.

The chain joins TRBV28 to TRBJ1-2, with D hard to call. Germline lookup yields CDR1 MDHEN and CDR2 SYDVKM. With 5 bases removed from V and 5 bases from J, the gap between germline ends came to 6 bases. This CDR3 region has 11 residues. CDR3 in amino acids: CASSPGYGYTF. In nucleotides, the CDR3 is TGTGCCAGCAGTCCGGGGTATGGCTACACCTTC.

The chain has TRBV6-4 and TRBJ2-2; the match to TRBD2 covers 9 bases. The germline gives CDR1 MRHNA, CDR2 SNTAGT. V gave up 5 bases and J gave up 1 base; unmatched junction bases: 5. The CDR3 covers 16 residues. CDR3 in amino acids: CASSSRLAENTGELFF. The DNA of the CDR3 is TGTGCCAGCAGTTCCCGACTAGCGGAGAACACCGGGGAGCTGTTTTTT.

The genes are TRBV28 and TRBJ1-1, with 7 positions matching TRBD1. V dropped 6 bases and J dropped 1; count of bases not matched to a gene: 8. The CDR3 contains 15 residues. CDR1 is MDHEN and CDR2 is SYDVKM in the germline V gene. CDR3 sequence: CASRPTGKGNTEAFF. The CDR3 coding sequence is TGTGCCAGCAGGCCGACAGGGAAGGGGAACACTGAAGCTTTCTTT.

A few counts support this clone. J is TRBJ1-1 and V is TRBV5-4; D is possibly TRBD1 (6 bases). Deletions cut 0 bases from V and 5 bases from J, with 11 bases between. The CDR3 is 14 amino acids. The germline V gene encodes CDR1 SGHNT and CDR2 YYREEE (reference sequence). The CDR3 here is CASSLAGGQTEAFF. CDR3 DNA sequence: TGTGCCAGCAGCTTGGCCGGGGGGCAAACTGAAGCTTTCTTT.

J is TRBJ1-3 and V is TRBV6-5, with 7 bases lining up with TRBD1. With 0 bases clipped from V and 2 bases from J, the junction kept 1 base outside the gene matches. Germline CDR1 reads MNHEY; CDR2 reads SVGAGI. The CDR3 is 15 amino acids. The CDR3, as DNA: TGTGCCAGCAGTTACTCGGGACAGACTGGAAACACCATATATTTT. It yields the protein CASSYSGQTGNTIYF.

The chain couples TRBV6-1 to TRBJ1-2; no definite D call. V shed 5 bases and J shed 2 bases, with 12 bases lying between them. There are 14 residues in the CDR3. Per germline, CDR1 MNHNS and CDR2 SASEGT. The CDR3, as DNA: TGTGCCAGCAGTCCCGCACTCGAAAACTATGGCTACACCTTC. Translation gives CASSPALENYGYTF.

V gene TRBV7-9 combines with J gene TRBJ2-2; 7 nucleotides align to TRBD1. This CDR3 region has 14 residues. CDR1 and CDR2 from the germline V gene are SEHNR and FQNEAQ (reference sequence). With V trimmed by 4 bases and J by 4 bases, 3 bases remained unmatched. The CDR3, as DNA: TGTGCCAGCAGCTCCAGGGGGACCACCGGGGAGCTGTTTTTT. Its protein product is CASSSRGTTGELFF.

The chain uses TRBV11-2 and TRBJ2-1, with 10 bases fitting TRBD2. With 6 bases clipped from V and 10 bases from J, the junction kept 12 bases outside the gene matches. The CDR3 covers 15 residues. Germline values: CDR1 SGHAT, CDR2 FQNNGV. The CDR3 here is CASSPGTSEPLEQFF. The CDR3 bases are TGTGCCAGCAGTCCCGGGACTAGCGAACCCTTGGAGCAGTTCTTC.

The chain joins TRBV5-1 to TRBJ2-7; TRBD1 might be the D (6 bases). This CDR3 contains 16 residues. V was cut by 3 bases and J by 2 bases, with 18 bases left in between. Germline CDR1 is SGHRS and CDR2 is YFSETQ. The CDR3 here is CASSSGGRGQPYEQYF. CDR3 nucleotides: TGCGCCAGCAGCTCTGGAGGCAGGGGCCAACCCTACGAGCAGTACTTC.

V usage is TRBV15 and J usage is TRBJ2-1; D is undetermined. Germline-derived CDR1 and CDR2 are LNHNV and YYDKDF (reference sequence). This CDR3 has 14 amino acids. Between the trimmed V and J ends, which lost 3 bases and 6 bases, there was a span of 12 bases. In DNA, the CDR3 is TGTGCCACCAGCAGGCGGCCCGAAATCAATGAGCAGTTCTTC. Residues: CATSRRPEINEQFF.

CDR3 sequence: CASSLGTSGGARETQYF. The CDR3 DNA follows: TGTGCCAGCAGCTTAGGGACTAGCGGGGGGGCCAGGGAGACCCAGTACTTC. V gene TRBV7-3 combines with J gene TRBJ2-5, with 16 bases that match TRBD2. V dropped 2 bases and J dropped 5; count of bases not matched to a gene: 5. CDR3 size: 17 residues. Germline values: CDR1 SGHTA, CDR2 FQGTGA.

The chain is built from TRBV7-6 and TRBJ2-7; D is undetermined. The V end was cut by 3 bases, the J end by 4 bases, with 13 bases between. Germline V gene lookup returns CDR1 SGHVS and CDR2 FNYEAQ. This CDR3 has 14 residues. The CDR3 DNA sequence: TGTGCCAGCAGCTTCAACTCCCCATTTTACGAGCAGTACTTC. Amino acid sequence: CASSFNSPFYEQYF.

The chain's CDR3 is CASSYSTVNTEAFF. The DNA of the CDR3 is TGTGCCAGCAGTTACTCCACAGTGAACACTGAAGCTTTCTTT. The J gene is TRBJ1-1, the V gene TRBV6-5; D not resolved. Germline loops: CDR1 MNHEY, CDR2 SVGAGI. The CDR3 covers 14 residues. Trimming took off 0 bases at V and 0 bases at J, with 5 bases between the two ends.

The chain recombines TRBV6-5 with TRBJ2-2; 11 bases line up with TRBD1. The CDR3 runs to 14 residues. The V and J ends lost 6 bases and 6 bases, in that order; junction bases with no gene match: 3. The germline V gene encodes CDR1 MNHEY and CDR2 SVGAGI. CDR3 region: CASRGQGASGELFF. For the CDR3, the DNA is TGTGCCAGCAGAGGACAGGGGGCATCCGGGGAGCTGTTTTTT.

The rearrangement uses TRBV5-1 and TRBJ1-5, with D hard to call. This CDR3 region has 15 residues. Looked up from germline, CDR1 is SGHRS and CDR2 is YFSETQ. The ends were cut back, 5 bases at V and 2 bases at J, with 14 bases in the middle. The CDR3 loop is CASSSGRGGNQPQHF. The CDR3 nucleotides read TGCGCCAGCAGTTCTGGACGGGGTGGCAATCAGCCCCAGCATTTT.

For the CDR3, the DNA is TGTGCCAGTAGTCCCAACGGGCGCGGGAGGAATGAGCAGTTCTTC. Protein product: CASSPNGRGRNEQFF. The rearrangement uses TRBV19 and TRBJ2-1; 8 bases fit TRBD2. Germline loops: CDR1 LNHDA, CDR2 SQIVND (reference sequence). Losses at the gene ends were 5 bases for V and 7 bases for J; bases not matched to a gene: 10. This CDR3 has 15 residues.

The chain carries TRBV28 and TRBJ2-7; tentatively, D is TRBD2 (6 bases). This CDR3 has 14 amino acids. Germline CDR1 reads MDHEN; CDR2 reads SYDVKM. Trimming removed 6 bases from V and 4 bases from J, with 16 bases in between. The CDR3 region is CASRPGGMGYEQYF. Here the CDR3 DNA reads TGTGCCAGCAGACCTGGGGGGATGGGGTACGAGCAGTACTTC.

The chain uses TRBV4-2 and TRBJ2-7; D may be TRBD2 (7 bases). Trimming stripped 0 bases from V and 1 base from J, with 16 bases between. There are 17 residues in the CDR3. Germline-derived CDR1 and CDR2 are LGHNA and YNFKEQ. CDR3 DNA: TGTGCCAGCAGCCAAGAGTCAGGGGCGGGGGCTTCCTACGAGCAGTACTTC. Translating gives CASSQESGAGASYEQYF.

The V call is TRBV9, the J call TRBJ1-5, with D perhaps matching TRBD1 (5 bases). Trimming shortened V by 4 bases and J by 5 bases, and 16 bases separated the two germline ends. The germline V gene has CDR1 SGDLS and CDR2 YYNGEE. CDR3 length: 15 amino acids. CDR3 in amino acids: CASSPSWGGDQPQHF. CDR3 DNA sequence: TGTGCCAGCAGCCCAAGCTGGGGAGGGGATCAGCCCCAGCATTTT.

This clone was found a few times. The chain recombines TRBV27 with TRBJ2-7, with D unclear. Trimming shortened V by 8 bases and J by 7 bases, and 15 bases separated the two germline ends. Germline loops: CDR1 MNHEY, CDR2 SMNVEV (reference sequence). This CDR3 contains 12 residues. The CDR3 sequence is CASGLPRLEQYF. The DNA of the CDR3 is TGTGCCAGCGGGCTTCCCCGGTTGGAGCAGTACTTC.

The V and J genes are TRBV11-2 and TRBJ1-2; D uncertain. The germline V gene encodes CDR1 SGHAT and CDR2 FQNNGV. The CDR3 is 15 amino acids. Trimming removed 3 bases at V and 5 bases at J, with 16 bases between. CDR3 sequence (DNA): TGTGCCAGCAGCTTTGGTCCAGGCCCCGAATATGGCTACACCTTC. This gives the protein CASSFGPGPEYGYTF. Based on the CDR3 plus reference TRBV11-2 and TRBJ1-2, the full variable domain is EAGVAQSPRYKIIEKRQSVAFWCNPISGHATLYWYQQILGQGPKLLIQFQNNGVVDDSQLPKDRFSAERLKGVDSTLKIQPAKLEDSAVYLCASSFGPGPEYGYTFGSGTRLTVV.

The CDR3 region has the DNA TGTGCCAGCCGCCCGGGGGGCGGGATCAAAAACATTCAGTACTTC. Its protein product is CASRPGGGIKNIQYF. The rearrangement joins TRBV18 to TRBJ2-4; TRBD2 is a possible D gene (7 bases). V lost 8 bases and J 3 bases, leaving 17 bases between the germline ends. The CDR3 is 15 residues long. The germline CDR1 and CDR2 sequences are KGHSH and LQKENI.

The chain employs TRBV18 and TRBJ2-5, with unresolved D. The CDR3 spans 13 residues. CDR1 and CDR2 (germline): KGHSH, LQKENI. The V end was cut by 2 bases, the J end by 1 base, with 5 bases between. This CDR3 is CASSPGVQETQYF. The CDR3 DNA follows: TGTGCCAGCTCACCAGGAGTCCAAGAGACCCAGTACTTC.